The 7 T cell receptor beta chains given below trace back to one sample, sequenced in a study of cytomegalovirus exposure and HLA in healthy donors. Profiling relied on immunoSEQ multiplex PCR, and the TCRdb table lists in-frame clones only, not all of them. The data hold almost 200,000 clones, with 81% observed a single time. Material for sequencing was PBMCs. The receptors come from a young woman in good health and CMV-seronegative.

This clone came up a few times. The CDR3 DNA sequence: TGTGCCTGGAGCCGCCGGACTAGCGGGAGAAATGAGCAGTTCTTC. Its protein product is CAWSRRTSGRNEQFF. This chain links TRBV30 with TRBJ2-1; 13 nucleotides agree with TRBD2. Germline-derived CDR1 and CDR2 are GTSNPN and SVGIG (reference sequence). The CDR3 totals 15 residues. Trimming cost V 3 bases and J 7 bases; bases outside gene matches: 6.

The rearrangement uses TRBV29-1 and TRBJ2-3; D is perhaps TRBD2 (7 bases). Per germline, CDR1 SQVTM and CDR2 ANQGSEA. The CDR3 covers 13 residues. Trimming stripped 7 bases from V and 5 bases from J, with 16 bases between. This CDR3 is CSANRGAVDTQYF. DNA of the CDR3: TGCAGCGCAAATCGGGGGGCGGTAGATACGCAGTATTTT.

The rearrangement links TRBV9 to TRBJ1-1; D is ambiguous. Germline values: CDR1 SGDLS, CDR2 YYNGEE. Trimming removed 0 bases at V and 7 bases at J, with 13 bases between. The CDR3 loop spans 14 amino acids. The CDR3 here is CASSVELGDGEAFF. The CDR3 DNA reads TGTGCCAGCAGCGTAGAACTGGGAGACGGTGAAGCTTTCTTT.

The rearrangement links TRBV7-8 to TRBJ2-5; TRBD1 matches at 9 bases. CDR1 is SGHVS and CDR2 is FQNEAQ in the germline V gene. The CDR3 covers 16 residues. V shed 3 bases, J shed 4 bases, and the junction held 9 bases outside the gene matches. The CDR3 spells CASSFGTGRQGETQYF. The DNA of the CDR3 is TGTGCCAGCAGCTTCGGGACAGGGAGGCAAGGAGAGACCCAGTACTTC.

The J gene is TRBJ1-1, the V gene TRBV6-1, with D possibly TRBD1 on 6 matching bases. CDR3 length: 14 amino acids. Trimming shortened V by 2 bases and J by 5 bases, and 12 bases separated the two germline ends. In germline, CDR1 is MNHNS, CDR2 SASEGT. CDR3 region: CASSETGGQTEAFF. DNA of the CDR3: TGTGCCAGCAGTGAAACAGGCGGACAGACTGAAGCTTTCTTT.

This clone was observed a few times. V gene TRBV20-1 combines with J gene TRBJ1-2; unclear D gene. The CDR3 length is 11 residues. V was pared by 6 bases and J by 8 bases, with 13 bases between. Looked up from germline, CDR1 is DFQATT and CDR2 is SNEGSKA (reference sequence). Here the CDR3 reads CSARRAGGYTF. CDR3 nucleotides: TGCAGTGCCCGGCGGGCCGGCGGCTACACCTTC.

The chain uses TRBV7-9 and TRBJ2-7; D might be TRBD2 (7 bases). Germline CDR1 and CDR2: SEHNR and FQNEAQ (reference sequence). The CDR3 runs 15 residues. V was shortened by 6 bases and J by 1 base, with 16 bases between the two germline ends. The CDR3 region is CASSKQGGGSYEQYF. The CDR3 coding sequence is TGTGCCAGCAGTAAACAAGGGGGAGGGTCCTACGAGCAGTACTTC.